The 11 T cell receptor beta chains in this list originate from one sample, sequenced in a study of shared clonotypes between healthy human individuals. Method: immunoSEQ multiplex PCR; TCRdb's copy keeps in-frame clones and lacks some. The sample contains roughly 810,000 clones, 96% of which appear only once. Naive-designated CD8 cells lacked CD45RO, were positively enriched for CCR7, and omitted terminally differentiated effector memory CD45RA+ cells. Material: naive CD8+ T cells sorted from blood. These TCRs come from a man aged 25 to 40 in good health.

V usage is TRBV29-1 and J usage is TRBJ2-2, with D perhaps TRBD1 (5 bases). The CDR3 loop spans 14 amino acids. Looked up from germline, CDR1 is SQVTM and CDR2 is ANQGSEA. Deletions cut 3 bases from V and 4 bases from J, with 12 bases between. DNA for the CDR3: TGCAGCGTTGAGCAGGGATCACGCACCGGGGAGCTGTTTTTT. The encoded protein is CSVEQGSRTGELFF.

The chain employs TRBV27 and TRBJ2-7, with D hard to call. The length of the CDR3 is 13 residues. Germline CDR1 and CDR2: MNHEY and SMNVEV (reference sequence). V dropped 7 bases and J dropped 0 bases, with 10 bases sitting between them. This chain's CDR3 is CASMRQSSYEQYF. As DNA, the CDR3 is TGTGCCAGCATGAGGCAGAGCTCCTACGAGCAGTACTTC.

The chain combines TRBV28 with TRBJ2-3; TRBD1 matches 9 bases. The germline CDR1 and CDR2 sequences are MDHEN and SYDVKM. J gave up 2 bases and V 9 bases, and 9 bases lay outside the gene matches. CDR3 size: 15 residues. Written as DNA, the CDR3 is TGTGCCAGTATTCCCCGGGACAGGGACACAGATACGCAGTATTTT. This sequence encodes CASIPRDRDTDTQYF.

The chain is built from TRBV30 and TRBJ2-3, with a possible D match to TRBD2 (5 bases). V dropped 3 bases and J dropped 4 bases, with 14 bases sitting between them. The CDR3 is 14 amino acids. Germline lookup yields CDR1 GTSNPN and CDR2 SVGIG (reference sequence). CDR3 DNA: TGTGCCTGGAGCCTCTTAGCGCTGGCAGATACGCAGTATTTT. This encodes CAWSLLALADTQYF.

This chain joins TRBV13 and TRBJ2-3; 14 bases map to TRBD2. The CDR3 spans 15 residues. Per the germline V gene, CDR1 is PRHDT and CDR2 is FYEKMQ (reference sequence). V lost 3 bases and J lost 4; bases outside the gene matches: 0. CDR3 DNA: TGTGCCAGCAGCTTGGGACTAGCGGGAGCAGATACGCAGTATTTT. The encoded protein is CASSLGLAGADTQYF.

The V and J genes are TRBV11-2 and TRBJ2-7; 7 bases line up with TRBD1. CDR1 and CDR2 (germline): SGHAT, FQNNGV. V lost 3 bases to trimming and J lost 0 bases; unmatched junction nucleotides: 5. This CDR3 comprises 15 residues. CDR3 sequence (DNA): TGTGCCAGCAGCTTCAGCAGGGACAGCTCCTACGAGCAGTACTTC. It translates to CASSFSRDSSYEQYF.

This clone was seen once. V usage is TRBV7-2 and J usage is TRBJ2-7, with D tentatively TRBD1 or TRBD2 (5 bases each). There are 17 residues in the CDR3. Trimming took 4 bases from V and 9 from J, leaving 28 bases between them. Germline V gene sequence: CDR1 SGHTA, CDR2 FQGNSA. The CDR3 loop is CASSSTFLSEWVGVQYF. The CDR3 DNA is TGTGCCAGCAGCTCTACTTTTCTTAGCGAGTGGGTGGGGGTGCAGTACTTC.

The chain joins TRBV29-1 to TRBJ2-4; a possible D gene is TRBD2 (5 bases). CDR1 and CDR2 (germline): SQVTM, ANQGSEA. The CDR3 sequence is 15 residues long. V was cut by 3 bases and J by 4 bases, with 16 bases left in between. The DNA of the CDR3 is TGCAGCGTTGAGATTCCCGGGGTTTTGAAAAACATTCAGTACTTC. Residues: CSVEIPGVLKNIQYF.

DNA of the CDR3: TGTGCCAGTCGACACGAGGACAGGATTTATGGCTACACCTTC. It translates to CASRHEDRIYGYTF. V is TRBV19 and J is TRBJ1-2, with TRBD1 identical over 7 bases. Germline values: CDR1 LNHDA, CDR2 SQIVND (reference sequence). The length of the CDR3 is 14 residues. The V segment lost 8 bases and the J segment 5 bases; nucleotides outside the gene matches: 11. Together with reference TRBV19 and TRBJ1-2, the CDR3 gives the full variable domain: DGGITQSPKYLFRKEGQNVTLSCEQNLNHDAMYWYRQDPGQGLRLIYYSQIVNDFQKGDIAEGYSVSREKKESFPLTVTSAQKNPTAFYLCASRHEDRIYGYTFGSGTRLTVV.

V is TRBV4-1 and J is TRBJ2-7; D remains unclear. Germline V CDR1 and CDR2: MGHRA, YSYEKL. This CDR3 is 14 amino acids long. Trimming stripped 0 bases from V and 2 bases from J, with 8 bases between. The CDR3 loop is CASSQEVTAYEQYF. CDR3 DNA: TGCGCCAGCAGCCAAGAGGTCACAGCCTACGAGCAGTACTTC.

This clone has only one observation. The chain uses TRBV10-3 and TRBJ2-2; 8 bases line up with TRBD2. V shed 6 bases, J shed 5 bases, and the junction held 5 bases outside the gene matches. The CDR3 loop spans 14 amino acids. Germline assignment: CDR1 ENHRY and CDR2 SYGVKD. The CDR3 is CAIRPSGRTGELFF. The CDR3 coding sequence is TGTGCCATCAGACCTAGCGGGCGGACCGGGGAGCTGTTTTTT.